This T cell receptor (beta chain) was identified during a study of T cells in pancreatic ductal adenocarcinoma. Overall study results and limits: Enrichment of CD45RO+ effector over naive T cells in tumors may bias clonality. Blood clonality (roughly 0.07) did not differ significantly from tumor (about 0.12).

A word on this clone: Its antigen is currently unknown.

Surgery without prior neoadjuvant therapy was the treatment of the selected pancreatic ductal adenocarcinoma patients. CDR3 length: 11 residues. V lost 9 bases and J 10 bases, leaving 12 bases between the germline ends. The germline V gene has CDR1 MDHEN and CDR2 SYDVKM. Clones were read by immunoSEQ multiplex PCR, and TCRdb kept only the in-frame ones, dropping some. The repertoire holds about 16,000 clones, with more than 75% as singletons. Source material: PBMCs. The receptor was derived from a human donor with pancreatic ductal adenocarcinoma. The V and J genes are TRBV28 and TRBJ1-4; no clear D. The CDR3 loop reads CASSDQAKLFF. In DNA form, the CDR3 reads TGTGCCAGTAGCGACCAGGCAAAACTGTTTTTT.